The 22 T cell receptor beta chains reported below all come from one sample, sequenced in a study of cytomegalovirus exposure and HLA in healthy donors. PCR involved 60 Vbeta and 13 Jbeta primers. Method: immunoSEQ multiplex PCR; TCRdb's copy keeps in-frame clones and lacks some. The table lists some 190,000 clones, 65% to 90% of them singletons. The sample taken for sequencing was PBMCs. These receptor sequences come from a woman aged 25 to 39 in good health and CMV-seronegative.

The rearrangement uses TRBV27 and TRBJ2-7, with 7 nucleotides matching TRBD2. V was pared by 3 bases and J by 7 bases, with 12 bases of the junction left unmatched. The germline V gene encodes CDR1 MNHEY and CDR2 SMNVEV (reference sequence). The CDR3 consists of 15 residues. The CDR3 here is CASSFRTNGRWEQYF. The CDR3 DNA follows: TGTGCCAGCAGTTTCCGGACTAACGGGAGGTGGGAGCAGTACTTC.

The rearrangement links TRBV9 to TRBJ2-5; D may be TRBD2 (5 bases). Per germline, CDR1 SGDLS and CDR2 YYNGEE. The CDR3 sequence is 12 residues long. V was cut by 3 bases and J by 4 bases, with 7 bases left in between. The CDR3 bases are TGTGCCAGCAGCGCAGGAGGAGAGACCCAGTACTTC. Protein: CASSAGGETQYF.

In its sample, this clone was seen a few times. CDR3 residues: CASSSGQGEDEQYF. DNA of the CDR3: TGCGCCAGCAGCTCGGGACAGGGGGAAGACGAGCAGTACTTC. The J gene is TRBJ2-7, the V gene TRBV5-1, with 11 bases identical to TRBD1. Germline V gives CDR1 SGHRS, CDR2 YFSETQ. The CDR3 length is 14 residues. With V trimmed by 3 bases and J by 5 bases, 4 bases remained unmatched.

The table lists this clone with a count of one. The chain employs TRBV6-5 and TRBJ2-1, with TRBD2 matching 7 bases. CDR1 is MNHEY, CDR2 SVGAGI, per germline. The CDR3 contains 13 residues. V dropped 2 bases and J dropped 6; count of bases not matched to a gene: 1. The CDR3 DNA reads as TGTGCCAGCAGTTACAGCGGGACCAATGAGCAGTTCTTC. It encodes CASSYSGTNEQFF.

The chain employs TRBV25-1 and TRBJ2-5; 7 nucleotides align to TRBD2. Germline values: CDR1 MGHDK, CDR2 SYGVNS. J lost 5 bases, V lost 2 bases, and 11 bases had no gene match. The CDR3 is 16 residues long. CDR3 nucleotides: TGTGCCAGCAGTGAAACGGAGGGGCGGGGGTTGGAGACCCAGTACTTC. Translated, it gives CASSETEGRGLETQYF.

This chain joins TRBV7-9 and TRBJ2-5, with TRBD1 identical over 9 bases. The trim removed 1 base at V and 5 bases at J, leaving 14 bases unmatched. Germline assignment: CDR1 SEHNR and CDR2 FQNEAQ (reference sequence). The CDR3 length is 18 residues. CDR3 sequence: CASSLVLHSGTGYETQYF. CDR3 sequence (DNA): TGTGCCAGCAGCTTAGTTTTACATTCTGGGACAGGGTACGAGACCCAGTACTTC.

The table lists this clone with a few counts. This rearrangement joins TRBV11-2 to TRBJ1-1, with 11 bases that match TRBD1. The germline V gene encodes CDR1 SGHAT and CDR2 FQNNGV. CDR3 length: 15 amino acids. J gave up 6 bases and V 1 base, and 4 bases lay outside the gene matches. In DNA, the CDR3 is TGTGCCAGCAGCTTAGTTGGACAGGGGGCTTCTGAAGCTTTCTTT. This translates into CASSLVGQGASEAFF.

The table lists this clone with a count of one. The chain links TRBV9 to TRBJ2-7; 7 bases align to TRBD2. V was pared by 8 bases and J by 5 bases, with 10 bases of the junction left unmatched. The CDR3 covers 13 residues. Per the germline V gene, CDR1 is SGDLS and CDR2 is YYNGEE. CDR3 sequence reads: CARGGEGDHEQYF. The CDR3 nucleotides read TGTGCCAGGGGGGGGGAGGGTGACCACGAGCAGTACTTC.

The genes are TRBV7-2 and TRBJ2-5; D perhaps matches TRBD2 (5 bases). The V end lost 5 bases, the J end lost 3 bases, and 13 bases lay between the germline ends. Germline lookup yields CDR1 SGHTA and CDR2 FQGNSA. The CDR3 consists of 14 residues. The CDR3 nucleotides read TGTGCCAGCAGCCCAGCGGTGGGAAAAGAGACCCAGTACTTC. This gives the protein CASSPAVGKETQYF.

This clone was counted a few times. This chain joins TRBV5-1 and TRBJ2-7; 9 bases are a match to TRBD1. CDR1 and CDR2 from the germline V gene are SGHRS and YFSETQ. CDR3 length: 15 amino acids. V trimming: 4 bases; J trimming: 6 bases; junction bases outside the gene matches: 11. This chain's CDR3 is CASSPVRTGVLEQYF. The CDR3 DNA reads as TGCGCCAGCAGCCCGGTCCGGACAGGGGTGCTCGAGCAGTACTTC.

The chain has TRBV7-2 and TRBJ2-6; no reliable D call. This CDR3 has 14 amino acids. Germline V gene sequence: CDR1 SGHTA, CDR2 FQGNSA. Trimming pared 3 bases from V and 4 bases from J, leaving 7 bases between. The DNA of the CDR3 is TGTGCCAGCAGCTTTTCATTCGGGGCCAACGTCCTGACTTTC. This codes for CASSFSFGANVLTF.

The chain joins TRBV28 to TRBJ2-6; 7 bases align to TRBD1. CDR3 size: 20 residues. CDR1 and CDR2 from the germline V gene are MDHEN and SYDVKM. The V segment lost 0 bases and the J segment 0 bases; nucleotides outside the gene matches: 11. CDR3 DNA sequence: TGTGCCAGCAGTTTATGGCGCGGCAGGGGGAAATACTCTGGGGCCAACGTCCTGACTTTC. It encodes CASSLWRGRGKYSGANVLTF. Complete variable domain (other parts from reference TRBV28 and TRBJ2-6): DVKVTQSSRYLVKRTGEKVFLECVQDMDHENMFWYRQDPGLGLRLIYFSYDVKMKEKGDIPEGYSVSREKKERFSLILESASTNQTSMYLCASSLWRGRGKYSGANVLTFGAGSRLTVL.

The V call is TRBV7-9, the J call TRBJ1-2, with 9 bases matching TRBD1. The V and J ends lost 5 bases and 5 bases, in that order; junction bases with no gene match: 12. CDR1 and CDR2 from the germline V gene are SEHNR and FQNEAQ (reference sequence). The CDR3 length is 16 residues. The CDR3 DNA reads as TGTGCCAGCAGCGCCGGGACAGGGAGGAACCTATATGGCTACACCTTC. Protein product: CASSAGTGRNLYGYTF.

The chain combines TRBV5-1 with TRBJ2-5; D ambiguous. This CDR3 has 15 amino acids. Per germline, CDR1 SGHRS and CDR2 YFSETQ. V lost 3 bases, J lost 1 base, and 13 bases lay in between. CDR3 sequence reads: CASSWLSAAQETQYF. CDR3 nucleotides: TGCGCCAGCAGCTGGCTGTCGGCGGCCCAAGAGACCCAGTACTTC.

This clone was counted between two and nine times. The chain recombines TRBV6-5 with TRBJ1-2; 8 positions match TRBD1. V was pared by 5 bases and J by 1 base, with 3 bases of the junction left unmatched. The CDR3 has 14 amino acids. Per germline, CDR1 MNHEY and CDR2 SVGAGI. CDR3 coding DNA: TGTGCCAGCAGTCGACAGGGGTTTAACTATGGCTACACCTTC. As protein: CASSRQGFNYGYTF.

The chain has TRBV27 and TRBJ1-5; tentatively, D is TRBD1 (6 bases). Looked up from germline, CDR1 is MNHEY and CDR2 is SMNVEV (reference sequence). CDR3 length: 13 amino acids. The V end lost 6 bases, the J end lost 7 bases, and 13 bases lay between the germline ends. CDR3 DNA: TGTGCCAGCAGCCCACAGGGTACACAGCCCCAGCATTTT. It encodes CASSPQGTQPQHF.

The V call is TRBV18, the J call TRBJ2-2, with D maybe TRBD2 (6 bases). Germline CDR1 reads KGHSH; CDR2 reads LQKENI. The length of the CDR3 is 16 residues. V was shortened by 6 bases and J by 2 bases, with 16 bases between the two germline ends. DNA of the CDR3: TGTGCCAGCTCTACGTCGGGGAGGACAAACACCGGGGAGCTGTTTTTT. Translation: CASSTSGRTNTGELFF. The full variable domain, its missing parts supplied by reference TRBV18 and TRBJ2-2, is NAGVMQNPRHLVRRRGQEARLRCSPMKGHSHVYWYRQLPEEGLKFMVYLQKENIIDESGMPKERFSAEFPKEGPSILRIQQVVRGDSAAYFCASSTSGRTNTGELFFGEGSRLTVL.

This clone has just a few counts. The J gene is TRBJ2-5, the V gene TRBV6-6; D is perhaps TRBD2 (5 bases). V was shortened by 4 bases and J by 5 bases, with 17 bases between the two germline ends. The length of the CDR3 is 15 residues. Germline CDR1 MNHNY, CDR2 SVGAGI (reference sequence). The CDR3 DNA is TGTGCCAGCAGTTCCCGACGGGGAATCGGGGAGACCCAGTACTTC. This gives the protein CASSSRRGIGETQYF.

The rearrangement joins TRBV5-1 to TRBJ2-5, with D possibly being TRBD1 (6 bases). V was trimmed by 4 bases and J by 2 bases, leaving 15 bases between them. The CDR3 spans 15 residues. CDR1 and CDR2 (germline): SGHRS, YFSETQ. The CDR3 DNA reads as TGCGCCAGCAGCACGCGGACAGTAGTGCAAGAGACCCAGTACTTC. Amino acid sequence: CASSTRTVVQETQYF.

V and J are TRBV4-1 and TRBJ2-7; 10 nucleotides line up with TRBD1. The CDR3 has 16 amino acids. V dropped 3 bases and J dropped 5; count of bases not matched to a gene: 10. CDR1 and CDR2 from the germline V gene are MGHRA and YSYEKL. For the CDR3, the DNA is TGCGCCAGCAGCCACATCTCGGGACAGGGGCGGAACGAGCAGTACTTC. Amino acids: CASSHISGQGRNEQYF.

This clone occurred a few times. CDR3 residues: CASSQMQGAFSEAFF. CDR3 DNA sequence: TGTGCCAGCAGCCAAATGCAGGGGGCGTTTTCTGAAGCTTTCTTT. The chain carries TRBV7-9 and TRBJ1-1, with 8 nucleotides matching TRBD1. The CDR3 sequence is 15 residues long. CDR1 and CDR2 from the germline V gene are SEHNR and FQNEAQ (reference sequence). Trimming at V came to 5 bases and at J to 6 bases, leaving 11 bases not matched to a gene. The variable domain in full, completed from reference TRBV7-9 and TRBJ1-1, reads DTGVSQNPRHKITKRGQNVTFRCDPISEHNRLYWYRQTLGQGPEFLTYFQNEAQLEKSRLLSDRFSAERPKGSFSTLEIQRTEQGDSAMYLCASSQMQGAFSEAFFGQGTRLTVV.

V usage is TRBV5-1 and J usage is TRBJ2-1; D unclear. Trimming shortened V by 1 base and J by 6 bases, and 17 bases separated the two germline ends. The CDR3 spans 16 residues. Germline values: CDR1 SGHRS, CDR2 YFSETQ. The CDR3 bases are TGCGCCAGCAGCTTGATTATTGGGTTAAGAGGCAATGAGCAGTTCTTC. Residues: CASSLIIGLRGNEQFF.